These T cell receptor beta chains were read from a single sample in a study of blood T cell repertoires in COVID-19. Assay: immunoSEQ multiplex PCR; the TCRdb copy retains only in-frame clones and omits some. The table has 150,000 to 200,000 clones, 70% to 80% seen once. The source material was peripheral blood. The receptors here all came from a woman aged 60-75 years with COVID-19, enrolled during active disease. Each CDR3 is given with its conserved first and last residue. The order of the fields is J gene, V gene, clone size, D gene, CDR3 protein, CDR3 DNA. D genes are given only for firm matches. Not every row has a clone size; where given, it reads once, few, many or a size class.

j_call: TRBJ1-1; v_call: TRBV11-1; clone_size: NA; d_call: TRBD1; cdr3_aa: CASSPRQGRTEAFF; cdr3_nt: TGTGCCAGCAGCCCCCGACAGGGGAGGACTGAAGCTTTCTTT
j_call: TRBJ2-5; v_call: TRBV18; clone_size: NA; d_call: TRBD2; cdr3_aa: CASSLPGTGTRRETQYF; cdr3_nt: TGTGCCAGCTCGTTACCTGGGACCGGGACTAGAAGAGAGACCCAGTACTTC
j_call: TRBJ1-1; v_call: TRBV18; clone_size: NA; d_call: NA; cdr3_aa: CASSPGEVRNTEAFF; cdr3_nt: TGTGCCAGCTCACCCGGGGAGGTGAGGAACACTGAAGCTTTCTTT
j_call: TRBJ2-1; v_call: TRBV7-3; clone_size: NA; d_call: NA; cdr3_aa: CASSLLRGNEQFF; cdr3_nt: TGTGCCAGCAGCTTACTGAGAGGGAATGAGCAGTTCTTC
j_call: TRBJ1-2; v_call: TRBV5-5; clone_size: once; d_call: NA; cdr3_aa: CASSLGGQYGYTF; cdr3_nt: TGTGCCAGCAGCTTGGGGGGCCAATATGGCTACACCTTC
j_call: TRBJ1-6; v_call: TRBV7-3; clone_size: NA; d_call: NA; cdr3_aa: CASSQHRGTVAISPLHF; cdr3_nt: TGTGCCAGCAGCCAACACCGCGGGACGGTGGCGATTTCACCCCTCCACTTT
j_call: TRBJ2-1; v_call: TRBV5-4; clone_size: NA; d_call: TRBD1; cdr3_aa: CASSTGQYSYNEQFF; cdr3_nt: TGTGCCAGCAGCACGGGACAGTACTCCTACAATGAGCAGTTCTTC
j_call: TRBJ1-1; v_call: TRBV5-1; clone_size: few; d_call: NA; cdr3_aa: CASSRGGGGPEAFF; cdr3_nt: TGCGCCAGCAGCCGAGGTGGCGGGGGTCCTGAAGCTTTCTTT
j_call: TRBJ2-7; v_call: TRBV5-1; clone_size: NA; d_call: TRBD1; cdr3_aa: CASSQGAYEQYF; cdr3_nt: TGCGCCAGCTCGCAGGGGGCCTACGAGCAGTACTTC
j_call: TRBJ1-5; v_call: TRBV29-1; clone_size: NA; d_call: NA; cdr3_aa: CSVEETQNQPQHF; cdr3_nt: TGCAGCGTTGAAGAAACCCAGAATCAGCCCCAGCATTTT
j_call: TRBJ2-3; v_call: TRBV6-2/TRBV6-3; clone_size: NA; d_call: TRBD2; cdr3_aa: CASSTRTSGGTPGTDTQYF; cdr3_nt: TGTGCCAGCAGTACCCGGACTAGCGGGGGCACCCCCGGCACAGATACGCAGTATTTT
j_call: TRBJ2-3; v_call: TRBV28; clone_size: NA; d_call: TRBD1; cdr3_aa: CASSSRDRGVDTQYF; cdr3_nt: TGTGCCAGCAGTTCCCGGGACAGGGGCGTTGATACGCAGTATTTT
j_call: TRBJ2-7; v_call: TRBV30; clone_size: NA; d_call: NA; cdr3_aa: CAWSDWGGSYEQYF; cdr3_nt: TGTGCCTGGAGCGATTGGGGGGGCTCATACGAGCAGTACTTC
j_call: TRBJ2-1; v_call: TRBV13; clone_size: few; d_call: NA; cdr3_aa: CASSLEGGSSYNEQFF; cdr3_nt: TGTGCCAGCAGCTTAGAAGGTGGGAGCTCCTACAATGAGCAGTTCTTC
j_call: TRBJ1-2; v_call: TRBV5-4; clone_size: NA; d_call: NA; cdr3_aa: CASSQVLGYGYTF; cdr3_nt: TGTGCCAGCAGTCAGGTATTGGGCTATGGCTACACCTTC
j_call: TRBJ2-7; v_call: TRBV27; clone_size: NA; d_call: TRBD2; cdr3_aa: CASSNRGGRALYEQYF; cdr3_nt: TGTGCCAGCAGTAACCGGGGCGGGAGAGCGCTCTACGAGCAGTACTTC
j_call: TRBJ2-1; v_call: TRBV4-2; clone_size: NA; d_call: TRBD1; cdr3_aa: CASSKGTGDSYNEQFF; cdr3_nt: TGTGCCAGCAGCAAAGGGACAGGGGATTCCTACAATGAGCAGTTCTTC
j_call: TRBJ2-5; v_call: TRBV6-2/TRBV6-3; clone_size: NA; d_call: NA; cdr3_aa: CASSLRGLRQETQYF; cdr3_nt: TGTGCCAGCAGCCTTCGGGGGTTGCGCCAAGAGACCCAGTACTTC
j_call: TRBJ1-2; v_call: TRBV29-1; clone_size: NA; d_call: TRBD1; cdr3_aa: CSVEDRYQTDREGYGYTF; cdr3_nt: TGCAGCGTTGAAGATCGTTACCAAACGGACAGGGAGGGCTATGGCTACACCTTC
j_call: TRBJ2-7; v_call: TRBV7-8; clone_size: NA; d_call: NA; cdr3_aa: CASSLNSGDYEQYF; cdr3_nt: TGTGCCAGCAGCTTAAACTCAGGTGACTACGAGCAGTACTTC
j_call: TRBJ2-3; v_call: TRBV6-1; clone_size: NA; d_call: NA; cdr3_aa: CASSEFGGSKEYF; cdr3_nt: TGTGCCAGCAGTGAATTCGGTGGGAGTAAGGAGTATTTT
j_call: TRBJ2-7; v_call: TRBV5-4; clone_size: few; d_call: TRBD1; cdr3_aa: CASSLAVGTGGFYEQYF; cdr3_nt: TGTGCCAGCAGCTTAGCGGTCGGGACAGGGGGCTTCTACGAGCAGTACTTC
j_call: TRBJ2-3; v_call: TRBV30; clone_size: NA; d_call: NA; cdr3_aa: CAWSVPAGGTDTQYF; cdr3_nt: TGTGCCTGGAGTGTACCAGCGGGCGGCACAGATACGCAGTATTTT
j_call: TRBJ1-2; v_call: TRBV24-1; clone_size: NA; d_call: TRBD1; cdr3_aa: CATSDDRPGTGSGYTF; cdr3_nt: TGTGCCACCAGTGACGATCGTCCCGGGACAGGGTCCGGCTACACCTTC
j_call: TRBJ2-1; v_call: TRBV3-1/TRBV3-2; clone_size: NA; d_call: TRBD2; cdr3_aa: CASSQVTSGVYNEQFF; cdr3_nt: TGTGCCAGCAGCCAAGTTACTAGCGGGGTATACAATGAGCAGTTCTTC
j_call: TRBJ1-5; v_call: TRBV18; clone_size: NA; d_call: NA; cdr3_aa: CASSQGWSNQPQHF; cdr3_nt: TGTGCCAGCTCCCAGGGTTGGAGCAATCAGCCCCAGCATTTT
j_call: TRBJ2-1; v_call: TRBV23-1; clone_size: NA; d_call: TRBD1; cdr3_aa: CASHAPGQGYNEQFF; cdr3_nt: TGCGCCAGCCACGCTCCGGGACAGGGTTACAATGAGCAGTTCTTC
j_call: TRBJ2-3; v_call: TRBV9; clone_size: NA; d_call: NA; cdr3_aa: CASSILSTDTQYF; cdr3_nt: TGTGCCAGCAGCATTCTTAGCACAGATACGCAGTATTTT
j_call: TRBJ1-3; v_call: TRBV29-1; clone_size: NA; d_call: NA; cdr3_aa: CSATLSVSGNTIYF; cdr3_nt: TGCAGCGCAACGTTGTCGGTCTCTGGAAACACCATATATTTT
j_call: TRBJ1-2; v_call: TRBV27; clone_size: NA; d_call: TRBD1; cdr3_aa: CASGGRAPGQDLAYGYTF; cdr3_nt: TGTGCCAGCGGTGGGCGGGCACCGGGACAGGACCTCGCCTATGGCTACACCTTC
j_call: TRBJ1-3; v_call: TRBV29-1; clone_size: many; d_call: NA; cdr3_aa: CSVERTGGNTIYF; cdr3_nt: TGCAGCGTTGAACGAACAGGTGGAAACACCATATATTTT
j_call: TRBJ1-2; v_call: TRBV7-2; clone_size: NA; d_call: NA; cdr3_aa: CASSLAGGANYGYTF; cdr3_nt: TGTGCCAGCAGCTTAGCAGGGGGAGCTAACTATGGCTACACCTTC
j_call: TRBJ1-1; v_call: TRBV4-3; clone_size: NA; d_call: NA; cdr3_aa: CASSQSRNTEAFF; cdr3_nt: TGCGCCAGCAGCCAATCCAGGAACACTGAAGCTTTCTTT
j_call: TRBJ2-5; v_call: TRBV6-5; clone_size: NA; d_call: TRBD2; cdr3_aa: CASSPRLAGVQTQYF; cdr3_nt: TGTGCCAGCAGTCCAAGACTAGCGGGAGTGCAGACCCAGTACTTC
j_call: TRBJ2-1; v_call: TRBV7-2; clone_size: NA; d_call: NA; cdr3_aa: CASSLRGTGGNEQFF; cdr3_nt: TGTGCCAGCAGCCTAAGGGGAACCGGTGGAAATGAGCAGTTCTTC
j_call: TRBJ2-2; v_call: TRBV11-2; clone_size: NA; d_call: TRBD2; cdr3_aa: CASSLLAGGLNTGELFF; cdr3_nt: TGTGCCAGCAGCTTACTAGCGGGGGGGCTTAACACCGGGGAGCTGTTTTTT
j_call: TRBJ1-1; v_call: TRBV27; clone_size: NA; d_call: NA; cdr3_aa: CASSPGLGTEAFF; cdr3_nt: TGTGCCAGCAGTCCGGGTCTTGGGACTGAAGCTTTCTTT
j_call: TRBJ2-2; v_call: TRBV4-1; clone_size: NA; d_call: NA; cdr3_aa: CASSQGSWERNTGELFF; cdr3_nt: TGCGCCAGCAGCCAAGGCTCGTGGGAGAGGAACACCGGGGAGCTGTTTTTT
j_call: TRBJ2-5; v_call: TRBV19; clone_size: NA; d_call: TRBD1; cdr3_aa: CASKGAPGQGFQETQYF; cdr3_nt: TGTGCCAGTAAGGGCGCACCGGGACAGGGATTCCAAGAGACCCAGTACTTC
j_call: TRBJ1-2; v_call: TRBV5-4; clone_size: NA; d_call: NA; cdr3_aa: CASSPSGGFRVSGYTF; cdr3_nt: TGTGCCAGCAGCCCGTCGGGGGGGTTCCGTGTTAGTGGCTACACCTTC
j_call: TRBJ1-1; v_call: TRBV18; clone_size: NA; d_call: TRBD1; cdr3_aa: CASSPQDRGLGAFF; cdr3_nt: TGTGCCAGCTCACCGCAGGACAGGGGTTTGGGGGCTTTCTTT
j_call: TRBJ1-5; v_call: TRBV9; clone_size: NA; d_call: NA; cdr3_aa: CASSAGQFNQPQHF; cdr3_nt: TGTGCCAGCAGCGCAGGACAGTTCAATCAGCCCCAGCATTTT
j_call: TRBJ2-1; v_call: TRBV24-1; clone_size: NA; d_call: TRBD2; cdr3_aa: CATSDPYSTTSGFYNEQFF; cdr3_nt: TGTGCCACCAGTGATCCCTATTCTACGACTAGCGGTTTTTACAATGAGCAGTTCTTC
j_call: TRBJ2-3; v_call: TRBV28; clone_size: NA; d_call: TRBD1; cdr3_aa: CASSLPDRGLNTQYF; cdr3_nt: TGTGCCAGCAGTTTGCCGGACAGGGGGCTGAATACGCAGTATTTT